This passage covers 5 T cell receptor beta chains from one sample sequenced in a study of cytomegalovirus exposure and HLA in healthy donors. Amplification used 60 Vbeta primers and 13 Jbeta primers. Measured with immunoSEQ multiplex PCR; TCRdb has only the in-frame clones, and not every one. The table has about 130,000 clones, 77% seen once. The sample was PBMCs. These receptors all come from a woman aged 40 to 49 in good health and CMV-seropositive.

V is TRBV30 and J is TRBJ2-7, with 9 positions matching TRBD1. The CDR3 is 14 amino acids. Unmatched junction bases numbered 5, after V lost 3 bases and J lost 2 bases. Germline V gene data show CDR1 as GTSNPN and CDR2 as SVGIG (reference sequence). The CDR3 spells CAWRGTGSPYEQYF. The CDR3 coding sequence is TGTGCCTGGAGGGGGACAGGGTCGCCCTACGAGCAGTACTTC.

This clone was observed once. CDR3 in amino acids: CAIDGAGRSSYEQYF. The CDR3, as DNA: TGTGCCATCGACGGAGCGGGGCGTAGCTCCTACGAGCAGTACTTC. The rearrangement joins TRBV7-9 to TRBJ2-7; 7 positions match TRBD2. The CDR3 consists of 15 residues. After removal of 10 bases from V and 0 bases from J, the junction contained 12 bases not matched to a gene. Germline assignment: CDR1 SEHNR and CDR2 FQNEAQ (reference sequence).

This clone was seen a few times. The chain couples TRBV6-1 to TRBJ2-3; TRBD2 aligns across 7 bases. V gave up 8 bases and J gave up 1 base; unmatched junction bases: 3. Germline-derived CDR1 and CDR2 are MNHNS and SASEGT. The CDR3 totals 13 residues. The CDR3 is CASGLVRTDTQYF. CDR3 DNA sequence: TGTGCCAGCGGACTAGTCCGCACAGATACGCAGTATTTT.

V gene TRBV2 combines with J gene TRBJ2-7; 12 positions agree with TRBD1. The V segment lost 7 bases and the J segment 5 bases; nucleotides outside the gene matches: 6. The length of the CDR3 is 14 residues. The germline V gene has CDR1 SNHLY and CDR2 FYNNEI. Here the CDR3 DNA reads TGTGCCAGCACCCGGGACAGGGGGCTGGACGAGCAGTACTTC. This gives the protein CASTRDRGLDEQYF.

CDR3 sequence: CASSIRQGYGYTF. The DNA of the CDR3 is TGTGCCAGCAGTATCAGACAGGGCTATGGCTACACCTTC. The chain combines TRBV6-6 with TRBJ1-2; 7 nucleotides align to TRBD1. Trimming at V came to 5 bases and at J to 4 bases, leaving 4 bases not matched to a gene. The CDR3 is 13 amino acids. Per the germline V gene, CDR1 is MNHNY and CDR2 is SVGAGI (reference sequence).